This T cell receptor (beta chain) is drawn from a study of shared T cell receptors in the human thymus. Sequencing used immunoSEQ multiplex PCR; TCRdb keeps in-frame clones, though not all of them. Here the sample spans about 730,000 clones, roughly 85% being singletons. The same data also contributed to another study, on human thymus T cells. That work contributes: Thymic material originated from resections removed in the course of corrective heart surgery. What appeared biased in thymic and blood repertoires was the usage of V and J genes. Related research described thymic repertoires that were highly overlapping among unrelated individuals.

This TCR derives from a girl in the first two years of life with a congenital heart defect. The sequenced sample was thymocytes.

In DNA, the CDR3 is TGTGCCAGCAGTGGGGACAAAATCTACGAGCAGTACTTC. Protein product: CASSGDKIYEQYF. V usage is TRBV25-1 and J usage is TRBJ2-7; D possibly corresponds to TRBD1 (6 bases). This CDR3 contains 13 residues. Germline lookup yields CDR1 MGHDK and CDR2 SYGVNS. The V end lost 4 bases, the J end lost 3 bases, and 10 bases lay between the germline ends.